A selection of T cell receptor beta chains follows, all from one sample in a study of glioma-infiltrating T cells after dendritic cell vaccination. The repertoire was sequenced with immunoSEQ multiplex PCR; TCRdb's copy has only in-frame clones and lacks some. The sample has about 76,000 clones; about nine tenths are singletons. The sequencing here drew on blood, taken after dendritic cell vaccination. These TCRs come from a human donor with glioblastoma. The CDR3 runs from the conserved cysteine through the conserved F or W. The order of the fields is V gene, J gene, D gene, CDR3 length, clone size, CDR3 protein, CDR3 DNA. D genes are given only for firm matches. Not every row has a clone size; where given, it reads once, few, many or a size class.

v_call: TRBV21-1; j_call: TRBJ2-7; d_call: .; cdr3_length: 15; clone_size: .; cdr3_aa: CASTLAGLSSYEQYF; cdr3_nt: TGTGCCAGCACATTAGCGGGTCTGAGCTCCTACGAGCAGTACTTC
v_call: TRBV11-3; j_call: TRBJ2-2; d_call: TRBD1; cdr3_length: 15; clone_size: .; cdr3_aa: CASRDSGGATGELFF; cdr3_nt: TGTGCCAGCAGGGATTCAGGGGGCGCGACCGGGGAGCTGTTTTTT
v_call: TRBV5-4; j_call: TRBJ2-7; d_call: TRBD1; cdr3_length: 18; clone_size: .; cdr3_aa: CASSLGGAGGQSSYEQYF; cdr3_nt: TGTGCCAGCAGCTTGGGCGGGGCAGGGGGCCAGAGCTCCTACGAGCAGTACTTC
v_call: TRBV5-1; j_call: TRBJ2-5; d_call: TRBD2; cdr3_length: 14; clone_size: once; cdr3_aa: CASSEGTKQETQYF; cdr3_nt: TGCGCCAGCAGCGAGGGGACTAAGCAAGAGACCCAGTACTTC
v_call: TRBV7-2; j_call: TRBJ1-4; d_call: .; cdr3_length: 19; clone_size: .; cdr3_aa: CASSLRPDSLMVPNEKLFF; cdr3_nt: TGTGCCAGCAGCTTACGTCCCGACTCGTTAATGGTCCCTAATGAAAAACTGTTTTTT
v_call: TRBV11-3; j_call: TRBJ1-2; d_call: .; cdr3_length: 16; clone_size: once; cdr3_aa: CASSRGILGTNYGYTF; cdr3_nt: TGTGCCAGCAGCCGCGGGATCCTCGGGACTAACTATGGCTACACCTTC
v_call: TRBV5-1; j_call: TRBJ2-5; d_call: TRBD2; cdr3_length: 18; clone_size: .; cdr3_aa: CASSLDWLAGGGRETQYF; cdr3_nt: TGCGCCAGCAGCTTGGATTGGCTAGCGGGAGGAGGACGAGAGACCCAGTACTTC
v_call: TRBV5-1; j_call: TRBJ1-5; d_call: .; cdr3_length: 15; clone_size: .; cdr3_aa: CASSPAGGGNQPQHF; cdr3_nt: TGCGCCAGCAGCCCGGCGGGTGGGGGGAATCAGCCCCAGCATTTT
v_call: TRBV7-9; j_call: TRBJ2-5; d_call: TRBD2; cdr3_length: 14; clone_size: .; cdr3_aa: CASSPGLAQETQYF; cdr3_nt: TGTGCCAGCAGCCCGGGACTAGCTCAAGAGACCCAGTACTTC
v_call: TRBV6-5; j_call: TRBJ1-2; d_call: TRBD1; cdr3_length: 15; clone_size: .; cdr3_aa: CASSYSGTGNYGYTF; cdr3_nt: TGTGCCAGCAGTTACTCGGGGACAGGGAACTATGGCTACACCTTC
v_call: TRBV5-1; j_call: TRBJ2-7; d_call: .; cdr3_length: 14; clone_size: .; cdr3_aa: CASSLTYTSYEQYF; cdr3_nt: TGCGCCAGCAGCTTGACTTATACCTCCTACGAGCAGTACTTC
v_call: TRBV5-1; j_call: TRBJ1-1; d_call: TRBD1; cdr3_length: 16; clone_size: .; cdr3_aa: CASSSSQQGRHTEAFF; cdr3_nt: TGCGCCAGCAGCTCCTCCCAACAGGGGAGGCACACTGAAGCTTTCTTT
v_call: TRBV18; j_call: TRBJ1-1; d_call: TRBD1; cdr3_length: 14; clone_size: .; cdr3_aa: CASSSDRGDFEAFF; cdr3_nt: TGTGCCAGCTCATCGGACAGGGGAGACTTTGAAGCTTTCTTT
v_call: TRBV7-2; j_call: TRBJ2-5; d_call: .; cdr3_length: 13; clone_size: .; cdr3_aa: CASSPRTGETQYF; cdr3_nt: TGTGCCAGCAGCCCGAGAACAGGGGAGACCCAGTACTTC
v_call: TRBV7-2; j_call: TRBJ2-5; d_call: TRBD2; cdr3_length: 16; clone_size: .; cdr3_aa: CASTPTSSGMVKTQYF; cdr3_nt: TGTGCCAGCACCCCAACCTCTAGCGGGATGGTAAAGACCCAGTACTTC
v_call: TRBV4-1; j_call: TRBJ2-7; d_call: TRBD1; cdr3_length: 17; clone_size: .; cdr3_aa: CASSQGLTGGASYEQYF; cdr3_nt: TGCGCCAGCAGCCAAGGACTGACAGGGGGCGCCTCCTACGAGCAGTACTTC
v_call: TRBV5-6; j_call: TRBJ1-2; d_call: .; cdr3_length: 15; clone_size: .; cdr3_aa: CASTRTEAGINGYTF; cdr3_nt: TGTGCCAGCACCCGGACAGAGGCAGGGATCAATGGCTACACCTTC
v_call: TRBV6-5; j_call: TRBJ2-3; d_call: TRBD2; cdr3_length: 14; clone_size: once; cdr3_aa: CASSLAGATDTQYF; cdr3_nt: TGTGCCAGCAGTTTAGCGGGGGCCACAGATACGCAGTATTTT
v_call: TRBV5-5; j_call: TRBJ1-2; d_call: .; cdr3_length: 12; clone_size: .; cdr3_aa: CASSSDSLVYTF; cdr3_nt: TGTGCCAGCAGCTCGGACAGCCTTGTCTACACCTTC
v_call: TRBV5-1; j_call: TRBJ2-7; d_call: TRBD1; cdr3_length: 15; clone_size: .; cdr3_aa: CASQADQGVYYEQYF; cdr3_nt: TGCGCCAGCCAAGCAGACCAGGGGGTTTACTACGAGCAGTACTTC
v_call: TRBV7-2; j_call: TRBJ2-1; d_call: .; cdr3_length: 14; clone_size: .; cdr3_aa: CASSSGSLYNEQFF; cdr3_nt: TGTGCCAGCAGCTCAGGGTCCCTCTACAATGAGCAGTTCTTC
v_call: TRBV29-1; j_call: TRBJ2-5; d_call: .; cdr3_length: 11; clone_size: .; cdr3_aa: CSVDAGETQYF; cdr3_nt: TGCAGCGTTGATGCCGGAGAGACCCAGTACTTC
v_call: TRBV29-1; j_call: TRBJ2-7; d_call: .; cdr3_length: 13; clone_size: .; cdr3_aa: CSVKQVLGYEQYF; cdr3_nt: TGCAGCGTCAAGCAGGTCCTTGGGTACGAGCAGTACTTC
v_call: TRBV6-6; j_call: TRBJ1-4; d_call: TRBD1; cdr3_length: 15; clone_size: .; cdr3_aa: CASSFMTGHVEELFF; cdr3_nt: TGTGCCAGCAGCTTCATGACAGGGCATGTCGAGGAACTGTTTTTT
v_call: TRBV7-3; j_call: TRBJ2-1; d_call: TRBD2; cdr3_length: 14; clone_size: .; cdr3_aa: CASSLVAGDSEQFF; cdr3_nt: TGTGCCAGCAGCTTGGTAGCGGGAGACTCTGAGCAGTTCTTC
v_call: TRBV7-2; j_call: TRBJ2-3; d_call: .; cdr3_length: 14; clone_size: .; cdr3_aa: CASSLVKSVDTQYF; cdr3_nt: TGTGCCAGCAGCTTAGTCAAAAGCGTAGATACGCAGTATTTT
v_call: TRBV19; j_call: TRBJ1-5; d_call: TRBD1; cdr3_length: 13; clone_size: .; cdr3_aa: CASRGQGTEPQHF; cdr3_nt: TGTGCCAGTAGGGGACAGGGGACGGAGCCCCAGCATTTT
v_call: TRBV10-2; j_call: TRBJ1-1; d_call: .; cdr3_length: 12; clone_size: .; cdr3_aa: CASGLGATEAFF; cdr3_nt: TGCGCCAGCGGCCTGGGGGCTACTGAAGCTTTCTTT
v_call: TRBV7-2; j_call: TRBJ2-3; d_call: TRBD2; cdr3_length: 19; clone_size: .; cdr3_aa: CASSLGALAGGKGTDTQYF; cdr3_nt: TGTGCCAGCAGCTTAGGGGCACTAGCGGGAGGGAAGGGGACAGATACGCAGTATTTT
v_call: TRBV7-3; j_call: TRBJ2-1; d_call: .; cdr3_length: 14; clone_size: .; cdr3_aa: CASSLANSLNEQFF; cdr3_nt: TGTGCCAGCAGCTTAGCTAACAGCTTAAATGAGCAGTTCTTC
v_call: TRBV18; j_call: TRBJ1-3; d_call: .; cdr3_length: 13; clone_size: .; cdr3_aa: CASSLSSGNTIYF; cdr3_nt: TGTGCCAGCTCCCTTAGCTCTGGAAACACCATATATTTT
v_call: TRBV10-2; j_call: TRBJ2-3; d_call: TRBD1; cdr3_length: 13; clone_size: .; cdr3_aa: CASGDRGTDTQYF; cdr3_nt: TGCGCCAGCGGGGACAGGGGAACAGATACGCAGTATTTT
v_call: TRBV6-5; j_call: TRBJ2-7; d_call: .; cdr3_length: 16; clone_size: .; cdr3_aa: CASSLMGLGAIYEQYF; cdr3_nt: TGTGCCAGCAGTTTAATGGGGCTGGGGGCGATCTACGAGCAGTACTTC
v_call: TRBV28; j_call: TRBJ1-2; d_call: TRBD1; cdr3_length: 12; clone_size: .; cdr3_aa: CASSLRDRGRTF; cdr3_nt: TGTGCCAGCAGTTTGCGGGACAGGGGGCGCACCTTC
v_call: TRBV6-5; j_call: TRBJ2-7; d_call: .; cdr3_length: 12; clone_size: few; cdr3_aa: CASTDSSYEQYF; cdr3_nt: TGTGCCAGCACCGACTCTTCCTACGAGCAGTACTTC
v_call: TRBV4-3; j_call: TRBJ2-3; d_call: TRBD2; cdr3_length: 17; clone_size: .; cdr3_aa: CASSPSRTSGITDTQYF; cdr3_nt: TGCGCCAGCAGTCCCTCACGGACTAGCGGTATCACAGATACGCAGTATTTT
v_call: TRBV5-1; j_call: TRBJ2-6; d_call: .; cdr3_length: 16; clone_size: .; cdr3_aa: CASSEEALSGANVLTF; cdr3_nt: TGCGCCAGCAGCGAGGAGGCCTTGTCTGGGGCCAACGTCCTGACTTTC
v_call: TRBV21-1; j_call: TRBJ2-7; d_call: .; cdr3_length: 16; clone_size: few; cdr3_aa: CASSKRQQGSTYEQYF; cdr3_nt: TGTGCCAGCAGCAAACGGCAACAGGGTTCTACCTACGAGCAGTACTTC
v_call: TRBV7-9; j_call: TRBJ2-7; d_call: .; cdr3_length: 13; clone_size: .; cdr3_aa: CASSPDYRDEQYF; cdr3_nt: TGTGCCAGCAGCCCTGACTACAGAGACGAGCAGTACTTC
v_call: TRBV6-5; j_call: TRBJ1-6; d_call: TRBD1; cdr3_length: 14; clone_size: .; cdr3_aa: CASRPSGGTSPLHF; cdr3_nt: TGTGCCAGCAGGCCGTCAGGGGGAACTTCACCCCTCCACTTT
v_call: TRBV2; j_call: TRBJ2-1; d_call: .; cdr3_length: 12; clone_size: .; cdr3_aa: CASSSRGNEQFF; cdr3_nt: TGTGCCAGCAGTAGCCGGGGGAATGAGCAGTTCTTC
v_call: TRBV7-2; j_call: TRBJ1-1; d_call: .; cdr3_length: 13; clone_size: .; cdr3_aa: CASTLGRGTEAFF; cdr3_nt: TGTGCCAGCACCTTGGGGAGGGGGACTGAAGCTTTCTTT
v_call: TRBV5-1; j_call: TRBJ2-1; d_call: TRBD2; cdr3_length: 14; clone_size: .; cdr3_aa: CASRTSPSYNEQFF; cdr3_nt: TGCGCCAGCAGGACTAGCCCCTCCTACAATGAGCAGTTCTTC
v_call: TRBV7-9; j_call: TRBJ2-1; d_call: .; cdr3_length: 11; clone_size: once; cdr3_aa: CASSFRGEQFF; cdr3_nt: TGTGCCAGCAGCTTTAGGGGTGAGCAGTTCTTC
v_call: TRBV2; j_call: TRBJ2-5; d_call: TRBD2; cdr3_length: 16; clone_size: .; cdr3_aa: CASSPTTSGGAKTQYF; cdr3_nt: TGTGCCAGCAGTCCAACGACTAGCGGGGGGGCGAAGACCCAGTACTTC
v_call: TRBV6-8; j_call: TRBJ1-2; d_call: .; cdr3_length: 14; clone_size: .; cdr3_aa: CASSSTGLYYGYTF; cdr3_nt: TGTGCCAGCAGTAGTACGGGGTTGTATTATGGCTACACCTTC
v_call: TRBV2; j_call: TRBJ2-7; d_call: TRBD1; cdr3_length: 14; clone_size: .; cdr3_aa: CASSEATGGYEQYF; cdr3_nt: TGTGCCAGCAGTGAAGCGACAGGGGGATACGAGCAGTACTTC
v_call: TRBV5-4; j_call: TRBJ2-3; d_call: TRBD2; cdr3_length: 15; clone_size: .; cdr3_aa: CASSGLAGGTDTQYF; cdr3_nt: TGTGCCAGCAGCGGATTAGCGGGAGGGACAGATACGCAGTATTTT
v_call: TRBV29-1; j_call: TRBJ2-1; d_call: .; cdr3_length: 14; clone_size: .; cdr3_aa: CSVFGSSTYNEQFF; cdr3_nt: TGCAGCGTTTTCGGGAGTTCGACCTACAATGAGCAGTTCTTC